The rows below give T cell receptor beta chains drawn from one sample of a study of identifying expanded T cells in peripheral blood. TCRdb keeps only in-frame clones here, not all; method: immunoSEQ multiplex PCR. The sample has approximately 140,000 clones; 75% to 90% are singletons. Specimen: blood. Source of these receptors: a person between 18 and 75 years old in good health. CDR3s include the opening cysteine and the closing phenylalanine or tryptophan. D genes are given only for firm matches. Size tells how often a clone was seen (once, few, many) or the class of an expanded clone, and some rows leave it out.

>NA|TRBJ2-2|TRBV4-3|NA
CASSQEGSGPRTGELFF
TGCGCCAGCAGCCAAGAGGGAAGCGGCCCGAGGACCGGGGAGCTGTTTTTT
>NA|TRBJ2-3|TRBV5-1|TRBD1
CASTRTGDFTDTQYF
TGCGCCAGCACCCGGACAGGGGATTTCACAGATACGCAGTATTTT
>NA|TRBJ2-3|TRBV23-1|TRBD1
CASSHHDRGKAYF
TGCGCCAGCAGTCATCACGACAGGGGTAAGGCTTATTTT
>NA|TRBJ2-3|TRBV4-2|NA
CASSPGTDLTDTQYF
TGTGCCAGCAGCCCTGGGACGGATTTAACAGATACGCAGTATTTT
>once|TRBJ1-4|TRBV29-1|NA
CSVRGGSGEKLFF
TGCAGCGTAAGGGGGGGGTCTGGTGAAAAACTGTTTTTT
>NA|TRBJ2-7|TRBV5-1|TRBD2
CASSTGTSGRFDEQYF
TGCGCCAGCAGCACAGGGACTAGCGGGAGGTTTGACGAGCAGTACTTC
>once|TRBJ2-5|TRBV7-3|NA
CASSPQGSGETQYF
TGTGCCAGCAGCCCGCAGGGCTCTGGGGAGACCCAGTACTTC
>NA|TRBJ2-5|TRBV10-3|NA
CAISEVSGGLGLVTQYF
TGTGCCATCAGTGAGGTTTCAGGGGGACTAGGGTTGGTCACCCAGTACTTC
>NA|TRBJ1-2|TRBV19|TRBD1
CASSRQGLGYTF
TGTGCCAGTAGTCGACAGGGCCTGGGCTACACCTTC
>NA|TRBJ1-5|TRBV6-5|NA
CASSYSAGPQHF
TGTGCCAGCAGTTATTCGGCCGGGCCCCAGCATTTT
>NA|TRBJ2-3|TRBV12-5|NA
CASGLGSSSTDTQYF
TGTGCTAGTGGTTTGGGTTCCTCTAGCACAGATACGCAGTATTTT
>NA|TRBJ2-7|TRBV5-4|NA
CASSLVDTYEQYF
TGTGCCAGCAGCTTGGTGGATACCTACGAGCAGTACTTC
>NA|TRBJ2-1|TRBV4-3|NA
CASSQDFQGVYNEQFF
TGCGCCAGCAGCCAAGATTTTCAGGGCGTATACAATGAGCAGTTCTTC
>NA|TRBJ2-1|TRBV5-1|TRBD2
CASSPTGTSFYEQFF
TGCGCCAGCAGCCCGACCGGGACTAGTTTTTATGAGCAGTTCTTC
>NA|TRBJ2-1|TRBV2|TRBD2
CASTRLAGNEQFF
TGTGCCAGCACTCGCCTAGCGGGGAATGAGCAGTTCTTC
>NA|TRBJ2-7|TRBV5-1|NA
CASSLERDKYRALGNEQYF
TGCGCCAGCAGCTTGGAAAGGGACAAATACAGGGCCCTTGGTAACGAGCAGTACTTC
>NA|TRBJ2-7|TRBV5-1|TRBD2
CASSSGLAYEQYF
TGCGCCAGCAGCTCGGGACTAGCCTACGAGCAGTACTTC
>NA|TRBJ2-4|TRBV29-1|TRBD2
CSVEDLGRVKNIQYF
TGCAGCGTTGAAGATCTGGGGAGGGTCAAAAACATTCAGTACTTC
>NA|TRBJ2-5|TRBV10-3|NA
CAISDFNQETQYF
TGTGCCATCAGTGACTTCAACCAAGAGACCCAGTACTTC
>NA|TRBJ1-1|TRBV5-1|NA
CASSFAGMNTEAFF
TGCGCCAGCAGCTTTGCGGGCATGAACACTGAAGCTTTCTTT
>once|TRBJ2-3|TRBV12-5|TRBD2
CASGLVLGLAGSVDTQYF
TGTGCTAGTGGTTTGGTACTGGGACTAGCGGGAAGTGTGGATACGCAGTATTTT
>NA|TRBJ2-7|TRBV28|NA
CASSFIRDEQYF
TGTGCCAGCAGTTTTATCAGGGACGAGCAGTACTTC
>NA|TRBJ2-7|TRBV9|TRBD1
CASSHRDRENEQYF
TGTGCCAGCAGCCACCGGGACAGGGAGAACGAGCAGTACTTC
>NA|TRBJ2-3|TRBV9|NA
CASSVDEEDTQYF
TGTGCCAGCAGCGTAGACGAGGAAGATACGCAGTATTTT
>NA|TRBJ1-3|TRBV6-1|TRBD1
CASSGYPGQGRDTIYF
TGTGCCAGCAGTGGCTATCCGGGACAGGGGAGAGACACCATATATTTT
>once|TRBJ2-7|TRBV7-9|NA
CASSLGGTPSYEQYF
TGTGCCAGCAGCTTAGGCGGGACACCTTCCTACGAGCAGTACTTC
>NA|TRBJ2-7|TRBV5-1|NA
CASSLMRFASYEQYF
TGCGCCAGCAGCCTAATGAGGTTTGCCTCCTACGAGCAGTACTTC
>NA|TRBJ2-2|TRBV5-6|NA
CASSYSPTNTGELFF
TGTGCCAGCAGCTATAGCCCGACCAACACCGGGGAGCTGTTTTTT
>NA|TRBJ2-7|TRBV27|TRBD1
CASSFRTGVIPYEQYF
TGTGCCAGCAGTTTTCGAACAGGGGTAATCCCCTACGAGCAGTACTTC
>NA|TRBJ1-5|TRBV6-5|NA
CASSPWGSLDQPQHF
TGTGCCAGCAGCCCATGGGGCAGCTTAGATCAGCCCCAGCATTTT
>NA|TRBJ2-7|TRBV10-3|TRBD1
CATITGTGDSYEQYF
TGTGCCACTATAACCGGGACAGGGGACTCCTACGAGCAGTACTTC
>NA|TRBJ1-2|TRBV6-1|TRBD1
CASSEGTGGRYGYTF
TGTGCCAGCAGTGAGGGGACAGGGGGCAGGTATGGCTACACCTTC
>NA|TRBJ2-1|TRBV28|TRBD2
CASNLAGVDYEQFF
TGTGCCAGCAATCTAGCGGGAGTGGACTATGAGCAGTTCTTC
>NA|TRBJ1-2|TRBV19|TRBD1
CASSSSGGNGYTF
TGTGCCAGTAGTTCGTCAGGGGGGAATGGCTACACCTTC
>NA|TRBJ2-1|TRBV11-3|TRBD2
CASSLDGGDKQFF
TGTGCCAGCAGCTTAGATGGGGGGGATAAGCAGTTCTTC
>once|TRBJ2-4|TRBV27|NA
CASKEEGSSKNIQYF
TGTGCCAGCAAAGAGGAGGGGTCGTCCAAAAACATTCAGTACTTC
>NA|TRBJ1-5|TRBV30|TRBD1
CAWSVVGQGPLGAQHF
TGTGCCTGGAGTGTTGTGGGACAGGGGCCTTTAGGGGCCCAGCATTTT
>NA|TRBJ1-1|TRBV18|NA
CASSPSGENTEAFF
TGTGCCAGCTCACCGTCGGGCGAAAACACTGAAGCTTTCTTT
>NA|TRBJ1-2|TRBV11-2|NA
CASSLGEGGYTF
TGTGCCAGCAGCTTAGGGGAGGGTGGCTACACCTTC
>NA|TRBJ2-1|TRBV6-5|NA
CASSYEGPYNEQFF
TGTGCCAGCAGTTATGAGGGGCCCTACAATGAGCAGTTCTTC
>NA|TRBJ1-2|TRBV6-6|NA
CASSSGANYGYTF
TGTGCCAGCAGTTCGGGGGCCAACTATGGCTACACCTTC
>NA|TRBJ1-1|TRBV11-2|NA
CASSPGQGTEAFF
TGTGCCAGCAGCCCCGGGCAGGGTACTGAAGCTTTCTTT
>NA|TRBJ1-1|TRBV11-2|TRBD1
CASSGPGQPNTEAFF
TGTGCCAGCAGCGGACCGGGACAGCCGAACACTGAAGCTTTCTTT
>NA|TRBJ2-1|TRBV7-9|TRBD2
CASSLLAGDNEQFF
TGTGCCAGCAGCTTACTAGCGGGAGACAATGAGCAGTTCTTC
>NA|TRBJ2-6|TRBV10-3|TRBD1
CAISESGQVSSGANVLTF
TGTGCCATCAGTGAGTCGGGACAGGTCAGCTCTGGGGCCAACGTCCTGACTTTC
>NA|TRBJ1-3|TRBV7-8|TRBD1
CASSYTGDLAGNTIYF
TGTGCCAGCAGCTACACAGGGGATCTTGCTGGAAACACCATATATTTT